This T cell receptor (beta chain) comes out of a study of blood T cells in healthy people across ages. The germline V gene encodes CDR1 DFQATT and CDR2 SNEGSKA (reference sequence). Trimming removed 0 bases at V and 0 bases at J, with 12 bases between. The CDR3 is 16 residues long. Extraction of total RNA produced a minimum of 5 micrograms from each sample. For the second PCR, which ran for about 7 to 11 cycles, a sample-barcoded 5' primer and a J-beta primer mix were used. A 12-random-nucleotide template-switch adaptor tagged each cDNA molecule. TCRdb re-analysed the 5' RACE reads in MiXCR, keeping a single row per CDR3 protein. The sample includes over 1,500,000 distinct CDR3 sequences, about 39% of them seen just once. This clonotype was picked up a small number of times.

Source material: blood. The chain has TRBV20-1 and TRBJ1-3; maybe TRBD1 (6 bases). This receptor was taken from a human donor in good health. The CDR3 region is CSAREGALSSGNTIYF. CDR3 DNA: TGCAGTGCTAGAGAGGGGGCCTTGAGCTCTGGAAACACCATATATTTT.